This T cell receptor beta chain emerged from a study of T cells in Graves' hyperthyroidism and ophthalmopathy. The germline CDR1 and CDR2 sequences are PRHDT and FYEKMQ (reference sequence). CDR3 length equals 15 residues. V dropped 2 bases and J dropped 2 bases, with 13 bases sitting between them. TCR beta CDR3 region amplification was performed from RNA transcripts. The TCR CDR3 first-round RT-PCR relied on the HTBI primer set. MiXCR, applied by TCRdb to the multiplex PCR reads, yields one record per CDR3 protein. Seen here are about 500,000 distinct CDR3 sequences, about 45% observed once, and the top ten hold about 45%. This clonotype was seen only a few times. Its matching antigen is unknown. Study-level results: Stable hyperthyroidism was separated from ophthalmopathy by a model based on 13 V-J features. Most clonotypes that expanded in the thyroid above 0.001 also showed up in blood.

Patients with uncontrolled infections, other autoimmune diseases, pregnancy or lactation were excluded. Diagnostic decisions used clinical symptoms, serum thyroxine and TRAb, thyroid ultrasound and orbital computed tomography. This TCR derives from an adult woman with Graves' disease, either hyperthyroidism or ophthalmopathy (not recorded which). Input material: peripheral blood or thyroid tissue (not recorded which). This sequence joins TRBV13 and TRBJ2-7; tentative D call: TRBD1 (6 bases). The DNA for the CDR3 is TGTGCCAGCAGCTTATCCCGGGACACTCCCTACGAGCAGTACTTC. This codes for CASSLSRDTPYEQYF.